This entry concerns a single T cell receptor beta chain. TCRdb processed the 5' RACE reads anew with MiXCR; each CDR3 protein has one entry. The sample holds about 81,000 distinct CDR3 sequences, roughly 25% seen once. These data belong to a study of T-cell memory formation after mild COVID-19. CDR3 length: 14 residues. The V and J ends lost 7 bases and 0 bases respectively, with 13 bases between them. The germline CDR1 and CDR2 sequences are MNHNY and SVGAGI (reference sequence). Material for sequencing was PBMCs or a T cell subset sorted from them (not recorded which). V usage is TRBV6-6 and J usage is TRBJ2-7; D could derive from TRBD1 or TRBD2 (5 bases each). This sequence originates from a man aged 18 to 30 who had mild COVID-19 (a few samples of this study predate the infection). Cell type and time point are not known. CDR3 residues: CASTLGRNSYEQYF. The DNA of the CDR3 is TGTGCCAGCACCTTGGGACGCAACTCCTACGAGCAGTACTTC.